A selection of T cell receptor beta chains follows, all from one sample in a study of glioma-infiltrating T cells after dendritic cell vaccination. Repertoires were generated with immunoSEQ multiplex PCR, while TCRdb's copy carries only in-frame clones and drops some. The table has just under 85,000 clones, approximately 90% seen once. This material consisted of blood, taken before dendritic cell vaccination. These receptors came from a human donor with glioblastoma. CDR3s include the opening cysteine and the closing phenylalanine or tryptophan. D genes are given only for firm matches. Clone size, where shown, is once, few, many, or a class for clones that have expanded.

j_call v_call d_call clone_size cdr3_aa cdr3_nt
TRBJ1-1 TRBV27 TRBD1 once CASSLWPGQGEAFF TGTGCCAGCAGTTTATGGCCGGGACAGGGTGAAGCTTTCTTT
TRBJ1-4 TRBV19 - once CASSIRGHLISNEKLFF TGTGCCAGTAGTATTCGTGGACACCTAATCTCTAATGAAAAACTGTTTTTT
TRBJ1-4 TRBV7-3 - - CASSQGGGLGEKLFF TGTGCCAGCAGTCAAGGGGGGGGCCTTGGGGAAAAACTGTTTTTT
TRBJ1-2 TRBV7-2 - - CASSLRGITNSYGYTF TGTGCCAGCAGCTTAAGAGGCATAACGAATAGCTATGGCTACACCTTC
TRBJ1-2 TRBV4-1 - - CASSQGGPGTDYNYGYTF TGCGCCAGCAGCCAGGGGGGTCCCGGGACCGATTATAACTATGGCTACACCTTC
TRBJ2-2 TRBV6-1 - - CASSSGPNTGELFF TGTGCCAGCAGTAGCGGGCCAAACACCGGGGAGCTGTTTTTT
TRBJ2-1 TRBV7-7 TRBD1 - CASSLGTGASNEQFF TGTGCTAGCAGCTTGGGGACAGGGGCTTCGAATGAGCAGTTCTTC
TRBJ2-3 TRBV5-1 - - CASSKGGGTDTQYF TGCGCCAGCAGCAAGGGGGGGGGAACAGATACGCAGTATTTT
TRBJ1-2 TRBV9 - once CASSTGGGHYGYTF TGTGCCAGCAGCACCGGGGGGGGACACTATGGCTACACCTTC
TRBJ2-2 TRBV30 TRBD2 - CAWREGGPTGELFF TGTGCCTGGAGAGAGGGAGGGCCCACCGGGGAGCTGTTTTTT
TRBJ2-2 TRBV6-1 TRBD1 - CASSTQGAGELFF TGTGCCAGCAGTACACAGGGGGCCGGGGAGCTGTTTTTT
TRBJ2-7 TRBV30 TRBD2 - CAWSGSGGVHEQYF TGTGCCTGGAGTGGATCGGGAGGAGTCCACGAGCAGTACTTC
TRBJ2-7 TRBV5-1 - - CASSLAQNEQYF TGCGCCAGCAGCTTGGCACAGAACGAGCAGTACTTC
TRBJ1-2 TRBV28 TRBD1 - CASQVTGVYGYTF TGTGCCTCGCAGGTAACAGGGGTCTATGGCTACACCTTC
TRBJ2-1 TRBV27 TRBD1 few CASSLQGARVNEQFF TGTGCCAGCAGTTTGCAGGGGGCCAGGGTTAATGAGCAGTTCTTC
TRBJ2-3 TRBV2 TRBD2 - CASKGGRALGTDTQYF TGTGCCAGCAAGGGCGGGAGGGCCCTCGGGACAGATACGCAGTATTTT
TRBJ2-1 TRBV6-1 - once CASSVTRPSSYNEQFF TGTGCCAGCAGTGTGACACGGCCGAGCTCCTACAATGAGCAGTTCTTC
TRBJ2-5 TRBV10-3 TRBD2 - CATYPGSSGGASETLYF TGTGCCACCTACCCCGGCTCTAGCGGGGGGGCATCGGAGACCCTGTACTTC
TRBJ1-1 TRBV23-1 - - CASSHGRIEAFF TGCGCCAGCAGTCACGGGAGGATTGAAGCTTTCTTT
TRBJ2-3 TRBV6-4 TRBD2 - CASSASGGPDTQYF TGTGCCAGCAGTGCCTCGGGGGGGCCTGATACGCAGTATTTT
TRBJ2-7 TRBV7-6 TRBD2 - CASSSKTSGSYEQYF TGTGCCAGCAGCTCAAAGACTAGCGGCTCCTACGAGCAGTACTTC
TRBJ2-1 TRBV5-8 - - CASSSSREPNEQFF TGTGCCAGCAGCTCTTCCCGGGAACCTAATGAGCAGTTCTTC
TRBJ2-1 TRBV4-1 TRBD2 - CASSQTGLAGGRADEQFF TGCGCCAGCAGCCAAACGGGACTAGCGGGAGGGCGAGCGGATGAGCAGTTCTTC
TRBJ1-6 TRBV6-1 - - CATQDGGGSPLHF TGTGCCACCCAGGACGGTGGGGGGTCACCCCTCCACTTT
TRBJ2-3 TRBV2 - - CASSATDTQYF TGTGCCAGCAGTGCAACAGATACGCAGTATTTT
TRBJ1-3 TRBV27 - - CASSLIPPQGLYGNTIYF TGTGCCAGCAGTTTAATCCCTCCGCAGGGATTATATGGAAACACCATATATTTT
TRBJ1-4 TRBV6-5 TRBD1 - CASSYAGTGREKLFF TGTGCCAGCAGTTACGCGGGGACAGGGCGTGAAAAACTGTTTTTT
TRBJ2-6 TRBV9 TRBD2 - CASSPRGGTVTGANVLTF TGTGCCAGCAGCCCCCGGGGGGGTACTGTTACTGGGGCCAACGTCCTGACTTTC
TRBJ2-3 TRBV7-7 - - CASSLAPLDTQYF TGTGCTAGCAGCTTGGCCCCGTTGGATACGCAGTATTTT
TRBJ2-7 TRBV30 TRBD1 - CAWLRTGGYEQYF TGTGCCTGGCTGAGGACAGGGGGCTACGAGCAGTACTTC
TRBJ2-1 TRBV6-6 TRBD1 once CASSLGQGAKNEQFF TGTGCCAGCAGTTTGGGGCAGGGGGCCAAGAATGAGCAGTTCTTC
TRBJ1-2 TRBV29-1 TRBD1 - CSVEAPDREFLPNYGYTF TGCAGCGTTGAAGCCCCTGACAGGGAGTTTCTCCCTAACTATGGCTACACCTTC
TRBJ1-2 TRBV5-5 TRBD1 - CASRDNDRGIYGYTF TGTGCCAGCAGGGATAATGACAGGGGGATTTATGGCTACACCTTC
TRBJ1-1 TRBV5-5 - - CASSLSGGMNTEAFF TGTGCCAGCAGCTTGTCGGGGGGAATGAACACTGAAGCTTTCTTT
TRBJ1-1 TRBV5-1 TRBD1 - CASSLPGTGGTEAFF TGCGCCAGCAGCTTACCCGGGACAGGGGGGACTGAAGCTTTCTTT
TRBJ1-2 TRBV29-1 TRBD1 - CSVARTGDGDGYTF TGCAGCGTTGCCAGAACAGGGGACGGGGATGGCTACACCTTC